Detailed here is one T cell receptor beta chain. Its antigen target is currently unknown. It has no much larger one-base neighbor in the sample; base qualities were not kept. This sample was included in a study of vaccination effects on CD4 cells after COVID-19 (dated by TCRdb to 2022 to 2024). Regarding the research as a whole: In the ViraFEST assay, PBMC were stimulated with viral peptide pools, and TCR sequencing was then used to find antigen-specific CD4+ T cell clonotypes based on their expansion. Post-vaccine samples across the study were collected a median of 72 days after the second dose, with a range of 14 to 241. Each well held roughly 2.2 million PBMC cultured in IMDM containing roughly 5% human AB serum, 8.5 to 10 IU/ml IL-2 and gentamicin, along with roughly 10 ug/ml peptides. In both COVID-19 convalescent patients and infection-naive vaccine recipients, the study compared SARS-CoV-2 spike-specific CD4+ TCR repertoires from before mRNA vaccination with those from after it. Altogether, roughly 10 COVID-19 convalescent patients and a handful of SARS-CoV-2-naive healthy vaccine recipients made up the full study. Cultures from other donors in the study were sequenced using the Oncomine TCR Beta short-read assay on an Illumina iSeq 100.

What the work shows at the level of the full study, not this receptor alone: Clones induced by infection and clones induced by vaccination both contracted markedly at late timepoints after vaccination, which fits with T cell responses waning over time. The study was limited by a small number of convalescent patients and lacked early post-infection timepoints. Among healthy vaccine recipients, nearly all vaccine-induced clones were SARS-CoV-2 mono-reactive, and just 1 of 255 was cross-reactive with common cold coronaviruses.

The library relied on the immunoSEQ multiplex PCR assay. DNA from the cultured and isolated CD4+ T cells underwent TCR beta CDR3 sequencing. The source study handled its data this way. Non-productive TCR sequences were removed, reads were trimmed to the CDR3 region, and CDR3s of at least 7 amino acids were retained. The MANAFEST web app was used to identify antigen-specific clonotypes by comparing expansion in peptide wells with expansion in reference cultures. To be called positive, a clone needed expansion at FDR<0.05 compared with the reference and with all other wells, an odds ratio greater than 5, and a frequency greater than 0.1% in two replicate wells. A clonotype was defined as cross-reactive if the clonotype was significantly expanded both in SARS-CoV-2 spike wells and in at least one common cold coronavirus spike condition. CDR3 similarity was assessed by Levenshtein distance with the stringdist R package, and unrooted trees were built with ape in R 3.6.1. In TCRdb, the immuneACCESS table is reduced to in-frame sequences with V and J assigned. These tables do not hold every clone; where another copy was compared, an unresolved V gene accounts for under half, and the others remain unexplained. That table furnishes V, J and clone size, whereas the DNA furnished D and trimming. Counted in this sample were 57,000 or so clones; around 73% of them appeared once. The ten most abundant clones make up 4.3% of the sample.

After 10 days of culture, CD4+ T cells were isolated with the EasySep CD4+ T cell isolation kit. Each participant got two doses of an mRNA SARS-CoV-2 vaccine, either BNT162b2 or mRNA-1273. None of the healthy vaccine recipients had a prior SARS-CoV-2 infection, which was confirmed by nucleocapsid antibody tests that came back negative both before and after vaccination. Half of the culture medium was replaced with fresh IL-2-containing medium on days 3 and 7. Unless otherwise noted, each peptide stimulation condition was cultured in triplicate wells. Using Ficoll-Paque Plus gradient centrifugation, PBMC were separated from whole blood and then either used fresh or cryopreserved at -140C. The QIAamp micro DNA kit was used to extract genomic DNA from the cultured CD4+ T cells. The junction shows trimming of 2 bases on V and 13 bases on J, plus 18 bases between the germline ends. Reading from cysteine to phenylalanine, the CDR3 counts 12 amino acids. Only the CDR3 part of the read is kept: 36 bases, read in frame from the first base. According to the germline V gene (reference sequence), CDR1 reads GTSNPN and CDR2 reads SVGIG.

This clonotype originated in a human donor who received a COVID-19 vaccine. The chain employs TRBV30 and TRBJ2-7; the D element could tentatively be TRBD1 or TRBD2, as 6 bases agree for each. The sample here was CD4+ T cells from PBMCs cultured without peptide, taken after COVID-19 vaccination. The nucleotides read TGTGCCTGGAGTTCCCGGGGGACACCCCAATACTTC. It translates to CAWSSRGTPQYF.